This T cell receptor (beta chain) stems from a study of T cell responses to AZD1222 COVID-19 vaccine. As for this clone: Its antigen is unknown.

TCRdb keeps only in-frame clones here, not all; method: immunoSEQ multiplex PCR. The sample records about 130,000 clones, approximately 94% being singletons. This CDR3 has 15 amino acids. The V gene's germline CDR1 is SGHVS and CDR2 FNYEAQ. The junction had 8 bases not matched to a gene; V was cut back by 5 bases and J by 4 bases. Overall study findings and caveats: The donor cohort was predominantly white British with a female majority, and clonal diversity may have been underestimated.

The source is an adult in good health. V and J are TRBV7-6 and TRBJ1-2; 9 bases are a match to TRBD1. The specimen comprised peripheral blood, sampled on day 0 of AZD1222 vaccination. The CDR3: CASSPTGGASYGYTF. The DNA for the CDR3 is TGTGCCAGCAGCCCAACAGGGGGCGCGTCCTATGGCTACACCTTC.